Described below is a single TCR beta chain sequence and its context. Its antigen is unknown. Base qualities are not provided; no much larger clone lies one nucleotide away. The CDR3, from cysteine to phenylalanine, totals 11 residues. This entry keeps only the CDR3 DNA: 33 bases, framed from base 1. Germline trimming amounts to 4 bases on V and 4 bases on J, with 1 as the count of junction bases outside the gene matches. The germline V gene provides CDR1 SQVTM and CDR2 ANQGSEA. Libraries were built with the immunoSEQ multiplex PCR assay. To provide template for TCR sequencing, every sample had RNA extracted and reverse transcribed into cDNA. First-strand cDNA was synthesized using SuperScript III with a 2:1 mix of oligo-dT and random hexamers. A synthetic immune receptor repertoire was used to assess amplification bias, and residual bias was removed computationally. The paper's processing steps were these. After raw reads were preprocessed to remove errors, the CDR3 was defined following IMGT conventions as running from the conserved cysteine to phenylalanine. Clonality was computed by normalizing Shannon entropy by log2 of the number of productive unique TCRs and subtracting the result from 1. CD4 or CD8 identity of scalp clones was inferred by cross-referencing scalp TCRbeta sequences with sorted blood CD4 and CD8 repertoires. TCRdb took this table from immuneACCESS and kept in-frame rearrangements with V and J called. Such tables lack part of the clones; where checked against another copy, unresolved V genes explain under half of the gap, and the rest is unexplained. The V and J calls and clone size were taken over from that table, and D and trimming were inferred from the DNA. In this sample the table shows roughly 190,000 clones, about three fifths of which occur a single time. The top ten constitute roughly 0.7% of the sample.

The time point label on this specimen signifies: less than five weeks on oral tofacitinib. What this sample's treatment or condition label stands for: oral pan-JAK inhibitor, 5-10 mg twice daily. From alopecia areata patients, peripheral blood was collected along with lesional scalp punch biopsies. PBMCs were separated by density centrifugation and stained for CD3, CD4 and CD8, after which CD4+ and CD8+ T cells were sorted on a FACSAria. The data originate from a study of CD8+ T cells in alopecia areata (dated by TCRdb to the late 2010s). Turning to the overall study: The treated patients, all with moderate-to-severe alopecia areata, were enrolled in an open-label pilot trial of oral tofacitinib given at 5 to 10 mg twice daily. Biopsies were taken from tofacitinib-treated patients at baseline and again at 4 and 24 weeks into treatment, and several of those patients also had a later scalp biopsy. RNA was extracted with the PAXgene miRNA kit for fixed scalp, the miRNeasy kit for PBMCs, and the RNeasy kit for mouse skin. The study used high-throughput TCRbeta sequencing to examine T cell clonal expansion in alopecia areata, in both the C3H/HeJ mouse model and human patients. The SALT score, which quantifies the percentage of affected scalp surface area, was used to measure disease severity in treated patients. On the human side, TCRbeta sequencing was run on scalp tissue and on sorted CD4+ and CD8+ peripheral blood T cells from healthy controls and from alopecia areata patients with either patchy or totalis/universalis disease. Scalp clonality was compared across normal scalp (n=4), patchy alopecia areata scalp (n=8), and alopecia totalis/universalis scalp (n=8). TCRbeta CDR3 regions were amplified by immunoSEQ multiplex PCR using 35 Vbeta forward and 13 Jbeta reverse primers. Tofacitinib was administered for 6 to 18 months, and 6 months of follow-up off drug were then conducted to assess delayed response and recurrence.

Findings and caveats that apply to the study as a whole: Compared with normal scalp, lesional scalp, particularly in alopecia totalis/universalis, had higher clonality and more expanded CD8+ clones, which suggests antigenic drive. Many expanded lesional clones persisted in scalp and blood during tofacitinib treatment, which may partly explain relapse after stopping treatment. Unlike mouse skin, which is dominated by gammadelta T cells, normal human skin has resident alphabeta T cells that are also sequenced, and this complicates analysis of the scalp TCR repertoire. Scalp clonality and the number of expanded CD8+ clones among the top 100 scalp clones were significantly decreased by tofacitinib. Shared TCR sequences between patients were less evident than in mice, which may be partly attributable to HLA diversity in the patient population. Because the treated cohort was small and had only one nonresponder, larger studies are needed to examine links between baseline CD8+ expansion and response.

The chain links TRBV29-1 with TRBJ2-7, with 7 central nucleotides matching TRBD1. Sequenced here: CD4+ T cells sorted from blood, sampled at week 4, from a patient treated with tofacitinib. This TCR was recovered from a human donor with alopecia areata. The CDR3 has the sequence CSVVQGYEQYF. At the DNA level, the sequence is TGCAGCGTTGTACAGGGGTACGAGCAGTACTTC.